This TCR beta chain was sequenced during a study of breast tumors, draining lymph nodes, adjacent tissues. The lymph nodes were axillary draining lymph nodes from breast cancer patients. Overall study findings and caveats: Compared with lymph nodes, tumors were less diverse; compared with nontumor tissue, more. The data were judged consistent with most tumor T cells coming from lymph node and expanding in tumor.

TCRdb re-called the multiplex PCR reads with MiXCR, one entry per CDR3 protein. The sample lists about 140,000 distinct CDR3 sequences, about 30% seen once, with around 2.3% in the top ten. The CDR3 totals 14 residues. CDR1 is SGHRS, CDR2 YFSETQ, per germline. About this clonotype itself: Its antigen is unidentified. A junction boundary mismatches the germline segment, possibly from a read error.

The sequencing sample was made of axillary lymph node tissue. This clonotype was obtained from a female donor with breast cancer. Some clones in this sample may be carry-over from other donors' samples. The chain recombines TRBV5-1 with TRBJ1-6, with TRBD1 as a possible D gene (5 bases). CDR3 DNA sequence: TGCGCCGGCAGCTCGGCAGGGATAAGGTCACCCCTCCACTTT. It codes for CAGSSAGIRSPLHF.